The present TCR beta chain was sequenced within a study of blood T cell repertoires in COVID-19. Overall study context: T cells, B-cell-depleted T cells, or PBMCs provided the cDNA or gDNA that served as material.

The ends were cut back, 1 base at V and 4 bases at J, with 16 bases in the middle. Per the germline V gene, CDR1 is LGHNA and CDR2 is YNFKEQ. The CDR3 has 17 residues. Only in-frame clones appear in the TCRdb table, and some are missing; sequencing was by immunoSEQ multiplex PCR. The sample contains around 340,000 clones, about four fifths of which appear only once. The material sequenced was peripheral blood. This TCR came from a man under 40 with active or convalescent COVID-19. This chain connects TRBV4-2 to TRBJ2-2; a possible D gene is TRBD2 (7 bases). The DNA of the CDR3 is TGTGCCAGCAGCCAAGGCCTCGGAGGGGGGGGCACCGGGGAGCTGTTTTTT. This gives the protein CASSQGLGGGGTGELFF.